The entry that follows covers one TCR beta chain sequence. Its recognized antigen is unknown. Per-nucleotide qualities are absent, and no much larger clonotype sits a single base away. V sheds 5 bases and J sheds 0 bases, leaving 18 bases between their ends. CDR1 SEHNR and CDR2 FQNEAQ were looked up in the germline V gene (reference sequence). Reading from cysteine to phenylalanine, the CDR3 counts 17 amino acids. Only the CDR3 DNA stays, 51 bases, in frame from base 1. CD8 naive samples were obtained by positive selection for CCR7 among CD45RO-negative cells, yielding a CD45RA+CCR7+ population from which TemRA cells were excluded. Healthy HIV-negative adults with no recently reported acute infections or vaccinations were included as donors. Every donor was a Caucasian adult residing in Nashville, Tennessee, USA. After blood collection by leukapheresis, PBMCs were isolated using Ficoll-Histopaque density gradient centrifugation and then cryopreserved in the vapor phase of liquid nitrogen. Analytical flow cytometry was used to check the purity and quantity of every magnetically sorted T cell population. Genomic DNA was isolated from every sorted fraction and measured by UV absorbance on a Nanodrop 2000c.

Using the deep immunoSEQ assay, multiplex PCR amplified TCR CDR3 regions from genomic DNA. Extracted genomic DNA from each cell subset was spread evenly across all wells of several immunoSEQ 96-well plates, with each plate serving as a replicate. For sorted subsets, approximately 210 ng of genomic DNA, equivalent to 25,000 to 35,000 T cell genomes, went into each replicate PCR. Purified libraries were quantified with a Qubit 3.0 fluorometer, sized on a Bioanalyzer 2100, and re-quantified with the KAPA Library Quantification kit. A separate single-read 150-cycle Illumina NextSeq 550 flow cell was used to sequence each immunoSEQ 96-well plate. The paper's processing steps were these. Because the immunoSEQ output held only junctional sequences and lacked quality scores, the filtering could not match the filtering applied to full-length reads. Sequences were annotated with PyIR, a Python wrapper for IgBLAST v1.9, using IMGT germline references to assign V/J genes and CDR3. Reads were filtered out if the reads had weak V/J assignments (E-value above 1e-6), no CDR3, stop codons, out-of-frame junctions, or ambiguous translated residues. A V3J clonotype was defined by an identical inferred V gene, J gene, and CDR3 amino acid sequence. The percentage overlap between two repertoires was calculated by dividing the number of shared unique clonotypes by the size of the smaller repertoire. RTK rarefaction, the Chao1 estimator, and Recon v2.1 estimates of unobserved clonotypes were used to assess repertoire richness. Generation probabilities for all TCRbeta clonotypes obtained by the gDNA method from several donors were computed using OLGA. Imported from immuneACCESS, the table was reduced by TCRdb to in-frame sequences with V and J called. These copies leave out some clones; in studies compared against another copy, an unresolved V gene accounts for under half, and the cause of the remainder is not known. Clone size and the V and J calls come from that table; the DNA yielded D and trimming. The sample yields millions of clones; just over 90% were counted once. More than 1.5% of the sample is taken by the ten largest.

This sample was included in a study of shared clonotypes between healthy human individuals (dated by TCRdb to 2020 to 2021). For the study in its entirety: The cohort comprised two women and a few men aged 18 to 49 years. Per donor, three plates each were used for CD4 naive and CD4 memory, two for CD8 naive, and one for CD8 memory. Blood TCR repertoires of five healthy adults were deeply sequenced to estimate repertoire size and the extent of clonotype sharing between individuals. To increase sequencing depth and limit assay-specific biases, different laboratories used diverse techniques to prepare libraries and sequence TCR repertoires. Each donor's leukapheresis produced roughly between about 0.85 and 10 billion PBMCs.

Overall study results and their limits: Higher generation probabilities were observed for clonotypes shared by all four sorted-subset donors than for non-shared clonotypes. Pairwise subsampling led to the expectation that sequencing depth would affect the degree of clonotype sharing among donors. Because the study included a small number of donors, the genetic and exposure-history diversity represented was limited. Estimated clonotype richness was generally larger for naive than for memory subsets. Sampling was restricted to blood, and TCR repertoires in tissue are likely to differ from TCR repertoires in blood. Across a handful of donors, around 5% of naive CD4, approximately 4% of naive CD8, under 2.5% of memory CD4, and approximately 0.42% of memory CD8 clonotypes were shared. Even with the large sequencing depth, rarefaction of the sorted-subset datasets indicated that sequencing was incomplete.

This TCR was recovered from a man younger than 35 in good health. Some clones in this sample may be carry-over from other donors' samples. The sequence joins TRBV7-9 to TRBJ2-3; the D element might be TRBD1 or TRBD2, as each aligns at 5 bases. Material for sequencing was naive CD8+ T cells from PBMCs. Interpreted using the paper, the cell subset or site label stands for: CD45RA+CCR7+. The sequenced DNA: TGTGCCAGCAGCCCCCGGGGCGTTGTAAGTAGCACAGATACGCAGTATTTT. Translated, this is CASSPRGVVSSTDTQYF.